The 15 T cell receptor beta chains listed next were all sequenced from one sample in a study of beta chain features in type 1 diabetes (dated by TCRdb to about 2018). Libraries were constructed by the immunoSEQ multiplex PCR assay. The entire amount of isolated RNA was reverse transcribed using the High Capacity cDNA Reverse Transcription Kit, so the sequenced TCRB transcripts were expressed ones. What TCRdb holds here is the immuneACCESS table cut down to in-frame rearrangements. Part of the clones is not present; checked against another copy, under half of the missing clones reflect an unresolved V gene, and the others are unexplained. This sample is represented by hundreds of thousands of clones; 13% to 15% of them were singletons. The ten top clones hold approximately 0.024% of the sample. Sequences were obtained from naive CD4+ T cells from blood. The cell subset or site label on this specimen signifies: true naive CD4+ T cells. Receptors were obtained from a woman between 40 and 50 years old in good health.

The chain uses TRBV7-9 and TRBJ1-2; 9 nucleotides agree with TRBD1. With V trimmed by 3 bases and J by 12 bases, 8 bases remained unmatched. Germline CDR1 SEHNR, CDR2 FQNEAQ (reference sequence). The CDR3 contains 13 residues. This chain's CDR3 is CASSLDRGLLNTF. The CDR3, as DNA: TGTGCCAGCAGCTTGGACAGGGGTCTCCTCAACACCTTC. The variable domain in full, with the rest retrieved from reference TRBV7-9 and TRBJ1-2, is DTGVSQNPRHKITKRGQNVTFRCDPISEHNRLYWYRQTLGQGPEFLTYFQNEAQLEKSRLLSDRFSAERPKGSFSTLEIQRTEQGDSAMYLCASSLDRGLLNTFGSGTRLTVV.

The rearrangement joins TRBV5-4 to TRBJ2-3; 9 bases are a match to TRBD2. The trim removed 7 bases at V and 6 bases at J, leaving 12 bases unmatched. Per germline, CDR1 SGHNT and CDR2 YYREEE (reference sequence). This CDR3 is built from 15 residues. CDR3 bases: TGTGCCAGCTCCCCAGCGGGGGGCATCGTCGATACGCAGTATTTT. Its translation is CASSPAGGIVDTQYF. The whole variable domain, remainder taken from reference TRBV5-4 and TRBJ2-3, is ETGVTQSPTHLIKTRGQQVTLRCSSQSGHNTVSWYQQALGQGPQFIFQYYREEENGRGNFPPRFSGLQFPNYSSELNVNALELDDSALYLCASSPAGGIVDTQYFGPGTRLTVL.

The J gene is TRBJ1-4, the V gene TRBV7-2; no definite D call. The V end was cut by 3 bases, the J end by 7 bases, with 9 bases between. The CDR3 runs to 13 residues. CDR1 and CDR2 (germline): SGHTA, FQGNSA. The chain's CDR3 is CASSLTRSEKLFF. As DNA, the CDR3 is TGTGCCAGCAGCTTGACTAGGAGTGAAAAACTGTTTTTT.

The chain carries TRBV9 and TRBJ2-6; D perhaps matches TRBD1 (5 bases). The CDR3 is 15 amino acids. V lost 2 bases, J lost 1 base, and 7 bases lay in between. Germline CDR1 reads SGDLS; CDR2 reads YYNGEE. CDR3 nucleotide sequence: TGTGCCAGCAGCGTGGACACATCTGGGGCCAACGTCCTGACTTTC. Residues: CASSVDTSGANVLTF.

The gene calls are TRBV5-1 and TRBJ2-7; no clear D. Germline values: CDR1 SGHRS, CDR2 YFSETQ. The CDR3 totals 14 residues. The V end was cut by 3 bases, the J end by 2 bases, with 12 bases between. The CDR3 DNA follows: TGCGCCAGCAGCTGGATGGCAGGCCCCTACGAGCAGTACTTC. This codes for CASSWMAGPYEQYF.

The chain links TRBV13 to TRBJ1-2; D possibly corresponds to TRBD1 (5 bases). The CDR3 loop spans 16 amino acids. V was trimmed by 4 bases and J by 8 bases, leaving 23 bases between them. Germline V lookup: CDR1 PRHDT, CDR2 FYEKMQ (reference sequence). CDR3 sequence (DNA): TGTGCCAGCAGCTCACCTCTTCCGGGGGGGATGGGGGGCTACACCTTC. Translated, it gives CASSSPLPGGMGGYTF.

This clone was observed a few times. V gene TRBV2 combines with J gene TRBJ1-4, with TRBD1 matching 10 bases. Unmatched junction bases numbered 7, after V lost 7 bases and J lost 5 bases. This CDR3 is 15 amino acids long. Germline lookup yields CDR1 SNHLY and CDR2 FYNNEI. This CDR3 is CASNGQGEENEKLFF. As DNA, the CDR3 is TGTGCCAGCAACGGACAGGGGGAGGAAAATGAAAAACTGTTTTTT.

This chain connects TRBV5-6 to TRBJ1-1; D is unclear. This CDR3 region has 15 residues. CDR1 is SGHDT, CDR2 YYEEEE, per germline. Trimming stripped 0 bases from V and 0 bases from J, with 9 bases between. For the CDR3, the DNA is TGTGCCAGCAGCTTGGTTGGCAGGCTGAACACTGAAGCTTTCTTT. Its translation is CASSLVGRLNTEAFF.

This clone was counted only a few times. The J gene is TRBJ2-5, the V gene TRBV5-1, with TRBD2 matching over 7 bases. V was pared by 1 base and J by 4 bases, with 7 bases of the junction left unmatched. Germline V CDR1 and CDR2: SGHRS, YFSETQ. This CDR3 has 15 residues. CDR3 sequence: CASSLSTGGGETQYF. Here the CDR3 DNA reads TGCGCCAGCAGCTTGTCAACGGGGGGTGGAGAGACCCAGTACTTC.

This clone showed up just a few times. V and J are TRBV9 and TRBJ1-1; possible D gene TRBD1, 5 bases. CDR1 is SGDLS and CDR2 is YYNGEE in the germline V gene. This CDR3 is built from 14 residues. Deletions cut 4 bases from V and 7 bases from J, with 17 bases between. The CDR3 coding sequence is TGTGCCAGCAGCCCCGGGGGGGTTTCGGGTGAAGCTTTCTTT. Residues: CASSPGGVSGEAFF.

The chain joins TRBV2 to TRBJ2-3, with a tentative D call TRBD2 (5 bases). Germline lookup yields CDR1 SNHLY and CDR2 FYNNEI. The CDR3 sequence is 13 residues long. Trimming stripped 7 bases from V and 5 bases from J, with 13 bases between. The CDR3 nucleotides are TGTGCCAGCACAGAGGTAGCGAGAGATACGCAGTATTTT. Residues: CASTEVARDTQYF. The full variable domain, its missing parts supplied by reference TRBV2 and TRBJ2-3, is EPEVTQTPSHQVTQMGQEVILRCVPISNHLYFYWYRQILGQKVEFLVSFYNNEISEKSEIFDDQFSVERPDGSNFTLKIRSTKLEDSAMYFCASTEVARDTQYFGPGTRLTVL.

This rearrangement joins TRBV15 to TRBJ2-1; tentative D call: TRBD2 (6 bases). V gave up 5 bases and J gave up 7 bases, with 18 bases separating them. The germline V gene has CDR1 LNHNV and CDR2 YYDKDF (reference sequence). This CDR3 comprises 15 residues. DNA for the CDR3: TGTGCCACCAGCCGCCGGGACTTTGGCATTAATGAGCAGTTCTTC. Its protein product is CATSRRDFGINEQFF. Looking up the rest from reference TRBV15 and TRBJ2-1 gives the full variable domain: DAMVIQNPRYQVTQFGKPVTLSCSQTLNHNVMYWYQQKSSQAPKLLFHYYDKDFNNEADTPDNFQSRRPNTSFCFLDIRSPGLGDTAMYLCATSRRDFGINEQFFGPGTRLTVL.

In its sample, this clone was seen a few times. The chain employs TRBV18 and TRBJ2-5; a possible D gene is TRBD1 (5 bases). CDR3 length: 15 residues. V lost 5 bases, J lost 5 bases, and 18 bases lay in between. Germline CDR1 reads KGHSH; CDR2 reads LQKENI. The CDR3 is CASSSGHAKGETQYF. In DNA form, the CDR3 reads TGTGCCAGCTCATCCGGACACGCGAAGGGGGAGACCCAGTACTTC.

Ten or more counts support this clone. The rearrangement uses TRBV4-3 and TRBJ2-7, with TRBD1 matching 9 bases. The CDR3 is 15 residues long. With 4 bases clipped from V and 2 bases from J, the junction kept 6 bases outside the gene matches. Germline V gene sequence: CDR1 LGHNA, CDR2 YSLEER. DNA of the CDR3: TGCGCCAGCAGCCGGGCCACAGGGGGCCCCTACGAGCAGTACTTC. This codes for CASSRATGGPYEQYF.

This clone was observed a handful of times. The chain employs TRBV12-5 and TRBJ2-3, with D perhaps matching TRBD2 (5 bases). Germline lookup yields CDR1 LGHNT and CDR2 FRNRAP. This CDR3 has 14 residues. V was pared by 7 bases and J by 8 bases, with 19 bases between. DNA of the CDR3: TGTGCTAGTGCCCTCGCGCGCGGAGGCACTACGCAGTATTTT. It specifies CASALARGGTTQYF.